This passage covers 27 T cell receptor beta chains from one sample sequenced in a study of blood T cell repertoires in COVID-19. Sequencing used immunoSEQ multiplex PCR; TCRdb keeps in-frame clones, though not all of them. The table includes 70,000 to 85,000 clones, 86% detected once. The sequenced material came from peripheral blood. The receptor source for this set is an older woman with acute or convalescent COVID-19.

The rearrangement joins TRBV28 to TRBJ1-1; perhaps TRBD1 as D (6 bases). V was trimmed by 5 bases and J by 1 base, leaving 17 bases between them. In germline, CDR1 is MDHEN, CDR2 SYDVKM. The CDR3 length is 16 residues. The CDR3: CASSPNPGQRNTEAFF. CDR3 sequence (DNA): TGTGCCAGCAGTCCCAATCCGGGACAAAGGAACACTGAAGCTTTCTTT.

This sequence joins TRBV10-3 and TRBJ2-7, with 7 bases lining up with TRBD2. CDR1 ENHRY and CDR2 SYGVKD come from the germline V gene. The CDR3 is 15 amino acids. J was trimmed by 3 bases and V by 3 bases; bases with no gene match: 8. CDR3 residues: CAISEGAGDLYEQYF. The CDR3 coding sequence is TGTGCCATCAGTGAAGGGGCGGGGGACCTCTACGAGCAGTACTTC.

V usage is TRBV5-1 and J usage is TRBJ2-2; weak D call: TRBD2 (5 bases). CDR3 length equals 15 residues. Per germline, CDR1 SGHRS and CDR2 YFSETQ. Trimming shortened V by 5 bases and J by 7 bases, and 18 bases separated the two germline ends. CDR3 coding DNA: TGCGCCAGCAGGCCGGCCGGGATTAGGGACGGGGAGCTGTTTTTT. This sequence encodes CASRPAGIRDGELFF.

The chain carries TRBV24-1 and TRBJ2-5; the match to TRBD2 covers 8 bases. The CDR3 extends over 14 amino acids. Germline CDR1 is KGHDR and CDR2 is SFDVKD. The ends lost 9 bases at V and 5 bases at J; junction bases unmatched: 10. The CDR3: CATSSREGRETQYF. Written as DNA, the CDR3 is TGTGCCACCTCTTCTCGGGAGGGGCGGGAGACCCAGTACTTC.

V gene TRBV7-2 combines with J gene TRBJ2-2; TRBD1 matches at 11 bases. Germline V CDR1 and CDR2: SGHTA, FQGNSA. J gave up 8 bases and V 4 bases, and 3 bases lay outside the gene matches. The CDR3 is 14 amino acids. The CDR3 reads CASSSGQGAGELFF. The CDR3, as DNA: TGTGCCAGCAGCTCCGGACAGGGGGCAGGGGAGCTGTTTTTT. The full variable domain, its missing parts supplied by reference TRBV7-2 and TRBJ2-2, is GAGVSQSPSNKVTEKGKDVELRCDPISGHTALYWYRQSLGQGLEFLIYFQGNSAPDKSGLPSDRFSAERTGGSVSTLTIQRTQQEDSAVYLCASSSGQGAGELFFGEGSRLTVL.

The chain joins TRBV2 to TRBJ2-7; D is undetermined. Germline CDR1 is SNHLY and CDR2 is FYNNEI. Trimming removed 3 bases at V and 1 base at J, with 4 bases between. This CDR3 spans 12 amino acids. In DNA form, the CDR3 reads TGTGCCAGCAGTGACGGTTCCTACGAGCAGTACTTC. This gives the protein CASSDGSYEQYF.

This clone was seen a single time. This rearrangement joins TRBV4-2 to TRBJ2-2; 8 bases agree with TRBD2. After removal of 1 base from V and 5 bases from J, the junction contained 15 bases not matched to a gene. The V gene's germline CDR1 is LGHNA and CDR2 YNFKEQ. This CDR3 spans 19 amino acids. The CDR3 bases are TGTGCCAGCAGCCAAGTACCTGTCCGGGGGGGCCTGAAAACCGGGGAGCTGTTTTTT. It encodes CASSQVPVRGGLKTGELFF.

This chain joins TRBV5-4 and TRBJ1-5; no reliable D call. Germline V lookup: CDR1 SGHNT, CDR2 YYREEE (reference sequence). CDR3 size: 13 residues. V was trimmed by 4 bases and J by 4 bases, leaving 9 bases between them. The CDR3 spells CASSVGLNQPQHF. In DNA form, the CDR3 reads TGTGCCAGCAGCGTGGGCCTAAATCAGCCCCAGCATTTT.

Remarks on this clone: Distinct nucleotide sequences in the sample also encode this CDR3. The chain carries TRBV14 and TRBJ2-7; the D gene is possibly TRBD1 (5 bases). CDR3 size: 12 residues. V was pared by 4 bases and J by 3 bases, with 7 bases between. Per germline, CDR1 SGHDN and CDR2 FVKESK. The CDR3 DNA reads as TGTGCCAGCAGCCCTAGGGGCTACGAGCAGTACTTC. Amino acid sequence: CASSPRGYEQYF. Drawing the rest from reference TRBV14 and TRBJ2-7, the complete variable domain is EAGVTQFPSHSVIEKGQTVTLRCDPISGHDNLYWYRRVMGKEIKFLLHFVKESKQDESGMPNNRFLAERTGGTYSTLKVQPAELEDSGVYFCASSPRGYEQYFGPGTRLTVT.

A remark on this clone: One junction end does not reproduce the germline sequence, and a read error may be involved. V usage is TRBV3-1 (or the pseudogene TRBV3-2) and J usage is TRBJ1-3; tentatively, D is TRBD1 (5 bases). The CDR3 length is 14 residues. Germline-derived CDR1 and CDR2 are LGHDT and YNNKEL (reference sequence). The CDR3, as DNA: TGTGCCAGCAGTCAAGCCCAGGGAGGAAACACCATATATTTT. Translated: CASSQAQGGNTIYF.

The genes are TRBV19 and TRBJ2-1, with D perhaps matching TRBD1 (6 bases). Trimming removed 2 bases from V and 6 bases from J, with 8 bases in between. The CDR3 is 13 amino acids. The germline gives CDR1 LNHDA, CDR2 SQIVND (reference sequence). The CDR3 sequence: CASSIQQGNEQFF. The CDR3 bases are TGTGCCAGTAGTATACAACAGGGCAATGAGCAGTTCTTC. The complete variable domain, with remaining parts taken from reference TRBV19 and TRBJ2-1, reads DGGITQSPKYLFRKEGQNVTLSCEQNLNHDAMYWYRQDPGQGLRLIYYSQIVNDFQKGDIAEGYSVSREKKESFPLTVTSAQKNPTAFYLCASSIQQGNEQFFGPGTRLTVL.

This rearrangement joins TRBV5-1 to TRBJ1-1; D perhaps matches TRBD1 (5 bases). There are 14 residues in the CDR3. V lost 4 bases and J lost 1, with 11 bases in between. The germline V gene encodes CDR1 SGHRS and CDR2 YFSETQ. The CDR3 reads CASSEFGGNTEAFF. The DNA of the CDR3 is TGCGCCAGCAGCGAGTTCGGGGGGAACACTGAAGCTTTCTTT. Using reference TRBV5-1 and TRBJ1-1 for the parts outside the CDR3, the full variable domain is KAGVTQTPRYLIKTRGQQVTLSCSPISGHRSVSWYQQTPGQGLQFLFEYFSETQRNKGNFPGRFSGRQFSNSRSEMNVSTLELGDSALYLCASSEFGGNTEAFFGQGTRLTVV.

The gene calls are TRBV28 and TRBJ2-7, with no clear D. Germline-derived CDR1 and CDR2 are MDHEN and SYDVKM. The length of the CDR3 is 12 residues. The ends were cut back, 5 bases at V and 3 bases at J, with 8 bases in the middle. The CDR3 DNA reads as TGTGCCAGCAGTAGCCAGCGCTACGAGCAGTACTTC. The encoded protein is CASSSQRYEQYF. The variable domain in full, with the rest retrieved from reference TRBV28 and TRBJ2-7, is DVKVTQSSRYLVKRTGEKVFLECVQDMDHENMFWYRQDPGLGLRLIYFSYDVKMKEKGDIPEGYSVSREKKERFSLILESASTNQTSMYLCASSSQRYEQYFGPGTRLTVT.

As concerns this clone: Additional DNA sequences in this sample encode the identical CDR3. This chain links TRBV28 with TRBJ1-2; the match to TRBD1 covers 7 bases. With 7 bases clipped from V and 3 bases from J, the junction kept 2 bases outside the gene matches. The CDR3 is 12 amino acids. Germline CDR1 reads MDHEN; CDR2 reads SYDVKM. CDR3 in DNA: TGTGCCAGCACTGACAGGGACTATGGCTACACCTTC. Amino acid sequence: CASTDRDYGYTF.

V usage is TRBV9 and J usage is TRBJ1-5; a possible D gene is TRBD1 (6 bases). Germline V gives CDR1 SGDLS, CDR2 YYNGEE. The ends were cut back, 0 bases at V and 3 bases at J, with 7 bases in the middle. The CDR3 runs to 14 residues. CDR3 DNA sequence: TGTGCCAGCAGCGTAGGGACAGACAATCAGCCCCAGCATTTT. Residues: CASSVGTDNQPQHF.

The DNA of the CDR3 is TGTGCCAGCAGTTTATTCGGCACTGAAGCTTTCTTT. This encodes CASSLFGTEAFF. The V call is TRBV27, the J call TRBJ1-1; D is uncertain. The germline V gene encodes CDR1 MNHEY and CDR2 SMNVEV (reference sequence). The CDR3 covers 12 residues. V lost 1 base and J lost 4, with 4 bases in between.

The genes are TRBV11-2 and TRBJ1-2; a possible D gene is TRBD1 (6 bases). CDR1 is SGHAT, CDR2 FQNNGV, per germline. Trimming removed 4 bases from V and 6 bases from J, with 12 bases in between. The CDR3 is 13 residues long. The CDR3 DNA reads as TGTGCCAGCAGCTCCAGGGGTTCGAATGGCTACACCTTC. Amino acid sequence: CASSSRGSNGYTF.

The rearrangement joins TRBV10-3 to TRBJ2-7; 7 nucleotides align to TRBD2. Germline trimming cut 10 bases from V and 0 bases from J; bases unmatched to any gene: 6. The CDR3 contains 13 residues. Germline lookup yields CDR1 ENHRY and CDR2 SYGVKD. The CDR3: CATRGESSYEQYF. CDR3 coding DNA: TGTGCCACCCGGGGGGAAAGCTCCTACGAGCAGTACTTC.

The chain couples TRBV15 to TRBJ2-2; 8 bases agree with TRBD1. Germline V gene sequence: CDR1 LNHNV, CDR2 YYDKDF (reference sequence). The CDR3 totals 14 residues. The J segment lost 6 bases and the V segment lost 8 bases, leaving 8 bases of the junction unmatched. The CDR3 bases are TGTGCCACCGGTCAGGGGGCTGGGGCCGGGGAGCTGTTTTTT. Translation gives CATGQGAGAGELFF.

This chain joins TRBV6-5 and TRBJ2-7; 9 nucleotides line up with TRBD1. Trimming took 5 bases from V and 4 from J; bases not matched to a gene: 9. The CDR3 is 15 amino acids. Germline CDR1 reads MNHEY; CDR2 reads SVGAGI. The CDR3 sequence: CASSPAGTGRYEQYF. CDR3 coding DNA: TGTGCCAGCAGTCCAGCCGGGACAGGGAGATACGAGCAGTACTTC.

The rearrangement links TRBV7-9 to TRBJ1-1; tentatively, D is TRBD1 (6 bases). The V gene lost 5 bases and the J gene lost 1 base, with 11 bases spanning the gap. The CDR3 loop spans 14 amino acids. The germline CDR1 and CDR2 sequences are SEHNR and FQNEAQ (reference sequence). The CDR3 nucleotides are TGTGCCAGCAGCCCGGACAGCCGGAACACTGAAGCTTTCTTT. Translating gives CASSPDSRNTEAFF.

The chain recombines TRBV28 with TRBJ2-7, with 9 positions matching TRBD2. This CDR3 comprises 14 residues. CDR1 MDHEN and CDR2 SYDVKM come from the germline V gene. Trimming at V came to 3 bases and at J to 4 bases, leaving 4 bases not matched to a gene. CDR3 in DNA: TGTGCCAGCAGTTTGGGGGCGGGAGGGTACGAGCAGTACTTC. It translates to CASSLGAGGYEQYF.

The rearrangement uses TRBV6-1 and TRBJ1-1; D call uncertain. V lost 5 bases and J 0 bases, leaving 16 bases between the germline ends. Looked up from germline, CDR1 is MNHNS and CDR2 is SASEGT. The CDR3 is 16 amino acids. As DNA, the CDR3 is TGTGCCAGCAGTCAAGTCTACGCGGGTATGAACACTGAAGCTTTCTTT. Translated, it gives CASSQVYAGMNTEAFF.

CDR3 sequence: CATSPSGNYGYTF. The CDR3 DNA follows: TGTGCCACCAGTCCTTCAGGGAATTATGGCTACACCTTC. V usage is TRBV24-1 and J usage is TRBJ1-2, with D possibly TRBD1 on 5 matching bases. This CDR3 is 13 amino acids long. Germline loops: CDR1 KGHDR, CDR2 SFDVKD. V was trimmed by 6 bases and J by 5 bases, leaving 12 bases between them.

The rearrangement joins TRBV6-2 or TRBV6-3 to TRBJ1-1; TRBD1 aligns across 9 bases. The V segment lost 5 bases and the J segment 2 bases; nucleotides outside the gene matches: 9. CDR1 is MNHEY, CDR2 SVGEGT, per germline. The CDR3 contains 16 residues. The CDR3 region is CASSLGRDRENTEAFF. The DNA of the CDR3 is TGTGCCAGCAGTCTGGGGAGGGACAGGGAAAACACTGAAGCTTTCTTT.

This chain links TRBV4-1 with TRBJ2-2; D is perhaps TRBD2 (8 bases). The CDR3 is made up of 17 amino acids. CDR1 is MGHRA, CDR2 YSYEKL, per germline. Trimming left V 1 base short and J 4 bases short, with 16 bases between. The CDR3 sequence: CASSQVRGGQFTGELFF. CDR3 nucleotides: TGCGCCAGCAGCCAAGTTCGGGGGGGACAGTTCACCGGGGAGCTGTTTTTT.

The chain employs TRBV4-3 and TRBJ1-1; D is perhaps TRBD1 (6 bases). V was pared by 4 bases and J by 5 bases, with 17 bases between. The CDR3 sequence is 15 residues long. The V gene's germline CDR1 is LGHNA and CDR2 YSLEER. The CDR3 DNA follows: TGCGCCAGCAGCCTTCTAGAAGGGGGTTATACTGAAGCTTTCTTT. It yields the protein CASSLLEGGYTEAFF.